This T cell receptor (beta chain) was retrieved from a study of blood T cells in healthy people across ages. Study-wide context: The template switching approach captured approximately one barcoded beta molecule for every two T cells. Whole-study findings and limits: Higher diversity, along with more naive CD4+ cells, distinguished long-lived donors from aged donors.

The CDR3 sequence is 11 residues long. The germline V gene has CDR1 SQVTM and CDR2 ANQGSEA. The V end lost 2 bases, the J end lost 8 bases, and 6 bases lay between the germline ends. Each donor's blood draw was roughly 9.5 milliliters of peripheral blood. Per sample, no less than 5 micrograms of total RNA were extracted. This clonotype was observed a handful of times. What it binds is not known. It was with a sample-barcoded 5' primer and a J-beta primer mix that a second PCR of roughly 7 to 12 cycles was run. TCRdb re-analysed the 5' RACE reads in MiXCR, keeping a single row per CDR3 protein. The table lists about 1 million distinct CDR3 sequences, around 43% of them singletons.

The sequencing input was blood. The rearrangement uses TRBV29-1 and TRBJ1-4; D unclear. This receptor was identified in a woman aged 60-70 years in good health. The CDR3 DNA follows: TGCAGCGTTGAACAAGTAGAAAAACTGTTTTTT. Translation: CSVEQVEKLFF.